This T cell receptor (beta chain) is drawn from a study of T-cell reconstitution after alpha-beta-depleted transplantation in children. It was with unique molecular identifiers that the TCRbeta library was prepared. Each CDR3 protein gets one entry after TCRdb re-called the PCR reads with MiXCR. This table holds over 150,000 distinct CDR3 sequences, more than 6.5% found once. The CDR3 is made up of 14 amino acids. V shed 4 bases and J shed 0 bases, with 11 bases lying between them. In germline, CDR1 is SQVTM, CDR2 ANQGSEA. The TCR sequence derives from a human donor who donated a stem cell graft to a child with Wiskott-Aldrich syndrome. Specimen: PBMCs from the stem cell graft donor, collected from the stem cell graft. This chain joins TRBV29-1 and TRBJ2-3; tentatively, D is TRBD2 (6 bases). This chain's CDR3 is CSVVSGGSTDTQYF. The CDR3, as DNA: TGCAGCGTTGTAAGTGGGGGGAGCACAGATACGCAGTATTTT.